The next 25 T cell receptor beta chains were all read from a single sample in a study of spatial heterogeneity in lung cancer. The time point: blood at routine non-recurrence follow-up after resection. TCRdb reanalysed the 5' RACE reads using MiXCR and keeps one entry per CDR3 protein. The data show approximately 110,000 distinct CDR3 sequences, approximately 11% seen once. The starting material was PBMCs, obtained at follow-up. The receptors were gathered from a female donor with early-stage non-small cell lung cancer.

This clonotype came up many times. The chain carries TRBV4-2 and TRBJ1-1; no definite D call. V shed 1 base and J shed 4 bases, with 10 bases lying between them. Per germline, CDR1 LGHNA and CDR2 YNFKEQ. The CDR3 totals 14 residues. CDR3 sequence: CASSQGEWSTEAFF. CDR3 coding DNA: TGTGCCAGCAGCCAAGGGGAGTGGTCCACTGAAGCTTTCTTT.

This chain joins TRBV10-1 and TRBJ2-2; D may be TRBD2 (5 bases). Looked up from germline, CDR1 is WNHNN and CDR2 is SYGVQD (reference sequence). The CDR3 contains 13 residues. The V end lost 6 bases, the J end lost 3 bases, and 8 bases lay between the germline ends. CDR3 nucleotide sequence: TGCGCCAGCAGGAGGGATGACACCGGGGAGCTGTTTTTT. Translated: CASRRDDTGELFF.

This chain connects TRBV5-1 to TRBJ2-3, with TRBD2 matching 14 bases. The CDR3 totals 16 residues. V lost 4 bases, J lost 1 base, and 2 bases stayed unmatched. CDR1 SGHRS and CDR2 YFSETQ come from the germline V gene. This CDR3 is CASSPGLAGGTDTQYF. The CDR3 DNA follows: TGCGCCAGCAGCCCGGGACTAGCGGGAGGCACAGATACGCAGTATTTT.

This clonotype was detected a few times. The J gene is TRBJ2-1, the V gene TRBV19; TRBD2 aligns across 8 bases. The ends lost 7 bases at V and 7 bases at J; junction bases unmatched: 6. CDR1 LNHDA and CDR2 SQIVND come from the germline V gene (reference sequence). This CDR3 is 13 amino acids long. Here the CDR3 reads CASTSGSGNEQFF. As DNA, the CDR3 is TGTGCCAGTACCAGCGGGAGCGGTAATGAGCAGTTCTTC. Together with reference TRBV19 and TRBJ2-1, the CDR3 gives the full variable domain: DGGITQSPKYLFRKEGQNVTLSCEQNLNHDAMYWYRQDPGQGLRLIYYSQIVNDFQKGDIAEGYSVSREKKESFPLTVTSAQKNPTAFYLCASTSGSGNEQFFGPGTRLTVL.

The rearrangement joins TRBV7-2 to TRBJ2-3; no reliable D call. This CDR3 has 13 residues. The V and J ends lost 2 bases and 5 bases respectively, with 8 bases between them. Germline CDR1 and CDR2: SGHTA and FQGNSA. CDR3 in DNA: TGTGCCAGCAGCTTATTTTCCGGAGATACGCAGTATTTT. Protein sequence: CASSLFSGDTQYF.

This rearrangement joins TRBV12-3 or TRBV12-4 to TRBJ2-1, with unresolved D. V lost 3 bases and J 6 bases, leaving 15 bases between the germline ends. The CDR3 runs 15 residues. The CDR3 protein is CASSFSVYLGNEQFF. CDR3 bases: TGTGCCAGCAGTTTCTCGGTATACTTGGGCAATGAGCAGTTCTTC.

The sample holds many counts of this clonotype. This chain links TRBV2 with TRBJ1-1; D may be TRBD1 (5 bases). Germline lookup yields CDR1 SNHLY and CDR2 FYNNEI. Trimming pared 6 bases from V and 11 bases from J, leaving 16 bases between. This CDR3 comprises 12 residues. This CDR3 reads CASSFLGTWAFF. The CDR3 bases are TGTGCCAGCAGCTTTCTAGGGACCTGGGCTTTCTTT.

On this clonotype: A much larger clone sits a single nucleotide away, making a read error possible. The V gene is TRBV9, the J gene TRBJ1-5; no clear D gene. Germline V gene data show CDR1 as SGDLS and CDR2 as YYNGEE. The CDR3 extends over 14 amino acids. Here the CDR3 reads CATSVAGTNQPQHF. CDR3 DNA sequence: TGTGCCACCAGCGTAGCAGGAACTAATCAGCCCCAGCATTTT.

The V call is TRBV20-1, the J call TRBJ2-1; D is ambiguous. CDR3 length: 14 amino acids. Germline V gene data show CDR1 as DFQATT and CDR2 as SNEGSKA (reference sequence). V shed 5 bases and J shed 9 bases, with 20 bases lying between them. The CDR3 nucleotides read TGCAGTGCTTCAACCCCAGGAGATTTCGGTGAGCAGTTCTTC. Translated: CSASTPGDFGEQFF.

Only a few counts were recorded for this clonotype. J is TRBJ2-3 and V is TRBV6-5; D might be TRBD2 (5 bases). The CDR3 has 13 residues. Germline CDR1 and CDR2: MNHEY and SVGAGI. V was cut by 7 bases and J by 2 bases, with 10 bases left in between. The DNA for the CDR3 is TGTGCCAGCAATGGGAGATTCACAGATACGCAGTATTTT. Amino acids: CASNGRFTDTQYF.

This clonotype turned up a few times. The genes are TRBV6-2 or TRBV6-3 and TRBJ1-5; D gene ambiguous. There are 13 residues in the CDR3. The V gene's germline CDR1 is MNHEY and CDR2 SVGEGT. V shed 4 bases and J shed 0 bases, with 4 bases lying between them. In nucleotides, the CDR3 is TGTGCCAGCAGTTCGCATAGCAATCAGCCCCAGCATTTT. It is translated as CASSSHSNQPQHF.

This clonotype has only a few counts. CDR3 DNA: TGTGCCAGTAGTACGTACAGGGGGAACGGAAACACCATATATTTT. It specifies CASSTYRGNGNTIYF. The V gene is TRBV19, the J gene TRBJ1-3; TRBD1 agrees at 8 bases. CDR1 is LNHDA, CDR2 SQIVND, per germline (reference sequence). Unmatched junction bases numbered 6, after V lost 4 bases and J lost 4 bases. The CDR3 totals 15 residues. Filled out from reference TRBV19 and TRBJ1-3, the complete variable domain reads DGGITQSPKYLFRKEGQNVTLSCEQNLNHDAMYWYRQDPGQGLRLIYYSQIVNDFQKGDIAEGYSVSREKKESFPLTVTSAQKNPTAFYLCASSTYRGNGNTIYFGEGSWLTVV.

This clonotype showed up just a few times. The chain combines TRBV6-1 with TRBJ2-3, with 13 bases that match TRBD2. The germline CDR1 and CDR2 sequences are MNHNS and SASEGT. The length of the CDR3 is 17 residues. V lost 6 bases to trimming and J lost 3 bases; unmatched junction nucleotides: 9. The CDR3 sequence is CASSAGLAGVRTDTQYF. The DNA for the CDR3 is TGTGCCAGCAGCGCCGGACTAGCGGGAGTCCGGACAGATACGCAGTATTTT.

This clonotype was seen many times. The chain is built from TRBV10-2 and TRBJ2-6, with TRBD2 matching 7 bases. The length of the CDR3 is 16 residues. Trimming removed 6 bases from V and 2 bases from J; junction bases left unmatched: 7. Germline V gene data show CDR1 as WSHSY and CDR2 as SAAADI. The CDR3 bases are TGCGCCAGCAGCCCCGGGGGGTTTCCTGGGGCCAACGTCCTGACTTTC. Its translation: CASSPGGFPGANVLTF.

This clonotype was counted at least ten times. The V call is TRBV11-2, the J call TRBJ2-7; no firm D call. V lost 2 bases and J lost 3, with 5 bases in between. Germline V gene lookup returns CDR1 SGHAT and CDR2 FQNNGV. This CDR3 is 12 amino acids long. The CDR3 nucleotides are TGTGCCAGCAGCTTAATACGCTACGAGCAGTACTTC. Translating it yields CASSLIRYEQYF.

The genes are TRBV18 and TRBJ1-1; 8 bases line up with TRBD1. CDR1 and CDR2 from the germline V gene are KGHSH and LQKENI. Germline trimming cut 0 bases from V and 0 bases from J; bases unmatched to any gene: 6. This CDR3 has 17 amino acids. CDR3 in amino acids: CASSPPRTGFMNTEAFF. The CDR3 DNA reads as TGTGCCAGCTCACCACCCCGGACAGGGTTCATGAACACTGAAGCTTTCTTT.

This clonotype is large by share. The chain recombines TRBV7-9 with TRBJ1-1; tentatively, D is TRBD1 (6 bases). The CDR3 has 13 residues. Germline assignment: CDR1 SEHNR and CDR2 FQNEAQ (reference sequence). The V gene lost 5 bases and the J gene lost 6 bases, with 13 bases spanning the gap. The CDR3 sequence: CASSPTGKAEAFF. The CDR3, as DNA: TGTGCCAGCAGCCCTACAGGGAAAGCTGAAGCTTTCTTT.

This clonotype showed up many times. CDR3: CASSERTAGGLDTQYF. DNA for the CDR3: TGTGCCAGCAGTGAAAGGACCGCGGGAGGGCTGGATACGCAGTATTTT. V usage is TRBV2 and J usage is TRBJ2-3, with 9 nucleotides matching TRBD2. The CDR3 is 16 amino acids. J gave up 6 bases and V 2 bases, and 9 bases lay outside the gene matches. From germline, CDR1 is SNHLY and CDR2 FYNNEI.

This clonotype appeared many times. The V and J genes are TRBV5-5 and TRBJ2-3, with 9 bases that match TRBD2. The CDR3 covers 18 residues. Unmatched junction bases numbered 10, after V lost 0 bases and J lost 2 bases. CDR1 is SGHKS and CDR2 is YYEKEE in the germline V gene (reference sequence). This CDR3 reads CASSLVLAGVGSTDTQYF. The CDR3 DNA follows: TGTGCCAGCAGCTTGGTGTTAGCGGGAGTCGGGTCCACAGATACGCAGTATTTT.

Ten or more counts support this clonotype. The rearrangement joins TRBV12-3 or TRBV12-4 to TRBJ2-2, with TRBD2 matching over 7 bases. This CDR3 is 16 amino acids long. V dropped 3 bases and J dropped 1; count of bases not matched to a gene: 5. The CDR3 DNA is TGTGCCAGCAGTTTTACGGGAGGCCGGAACACCGGGGAGCTGTTTTTT. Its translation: CASSFTGGRNTGELFF.

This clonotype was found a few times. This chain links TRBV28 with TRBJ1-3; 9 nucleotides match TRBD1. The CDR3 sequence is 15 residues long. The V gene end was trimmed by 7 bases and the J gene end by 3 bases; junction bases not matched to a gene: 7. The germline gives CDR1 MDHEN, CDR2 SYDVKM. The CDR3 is CASTVQGADGNTIYF. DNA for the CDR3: TGTGCCAGCACCGTACAGGGGGCAGATGGAAACACCATATATTTT.

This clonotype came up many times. This chain's CDR3 is CATSKTGYETQYF. The CDR3 DNA reads as TGTGCCACCAGCAAGACAGGGTACGAGACCCAGTACTTC. The chain links TRBV15 to TRBJ2-5; 7 bases align to TRBD1. Trimming removed 4 bases from V and 5 bases from J; junction bases left unmatched: 4. Germline CDR1 is LNHNV and CDR2 is YYDKDF (reference sequence). The CDR3 extends over 13 amino acids.

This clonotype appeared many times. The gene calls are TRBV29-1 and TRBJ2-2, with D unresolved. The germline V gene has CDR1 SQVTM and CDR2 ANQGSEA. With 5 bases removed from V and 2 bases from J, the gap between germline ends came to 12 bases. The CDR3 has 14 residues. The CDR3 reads CSVLSGPNTGELFF. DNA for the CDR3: TGCAGCGTTTTGTCAGGACCCAACACCGGGGAGCTGTTTTTT.

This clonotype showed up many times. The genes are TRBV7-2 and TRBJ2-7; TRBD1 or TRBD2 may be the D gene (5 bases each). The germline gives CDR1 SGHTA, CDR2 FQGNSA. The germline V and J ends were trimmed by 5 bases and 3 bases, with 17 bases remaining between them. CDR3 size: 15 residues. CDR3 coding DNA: TGTGCCAGCAGCGGGATGGGGGAACCGGTCTACGAGCAGTACGTC. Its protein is CASSGMGEPVYEQYV.

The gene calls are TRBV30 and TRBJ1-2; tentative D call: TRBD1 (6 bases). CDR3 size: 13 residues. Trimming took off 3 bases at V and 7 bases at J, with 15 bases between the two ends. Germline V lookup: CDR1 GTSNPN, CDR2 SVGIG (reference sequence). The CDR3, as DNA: TGTGCCTGGAGACCCTCACAGGGTTCTGGCTACACCTTC. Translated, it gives CAWRPSQGSGYTF. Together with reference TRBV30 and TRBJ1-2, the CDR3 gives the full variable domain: SQTIHQWPATLVQPVGSPLSLECTVEGTSNPNLYWYRQAAGRGLQLLFYSVGIGQISSEVPQNLSASRPQDRQFILSSKKLLLSDSGFYLCAWRPSQGSGYTFGSGTRLTVV.